These 12 T cell receptor beta chains share one sample of origin, sequenced in a study of T cell repertoires in cytomegalovirus infection. TCRdb itself ran the reads through MiXCR, one entry per CDR3 protein. The repertoire includes 700,000 to 850,000 distinct CDR3 sequences, 32% of them detected once, and approximately 13% sits in the top ten. No cognate antigen is known for these TCRs. Sequenced here: cultured CD8+ T cells from PBMCs, sampled from culture after CMV antigen stimulation. These receptors all come from a human donor in good health (CMV status not recorded). Some clones in this sample may be carry-over from other donors' samples.

This clonotype has ten or more counts. The genes are TRBV5-5 and TRBJ2-1; D is uncertain. The CDR3 extends over 13 amino acids. V was trimmed by 3 bases and J by 8 bases, leaving 12 bases between them. Germline CDR1 reads SGHKS; CDR2 reads YYEKEE (reference sequence). The CDR3 protein is CASSSIQVHEQFF. In DNA, the CDR3 is TGTGCCAGCAGCTCCATCCAGGTTCATGAGCAGTTCTTC.

Here the CDR3 reads CASSFSRGEAKNIQYF. The CDR3 DNA reads TGTGCCAGCAGCTTCTCTCGGGGGGAGGCCAAAAACATTCAGTACTTC. The J gene is TRBJ2-4, the V gene TRBV7-9, with 7 bases aligning to TRBD2. Germline V CDR1 and CDR2: SEHNR, FQNEAQ (reference sequence). V shed 3 bases, J shed 1 base, and the junction held 6 bases outside the gene matches. The CDR3 extends over 16 amino acids. Full variable domain (outside the CDR3, taken from reference TRBV7-9 and TRBJ2-4): DTGVSQNPRHKITKRGQNVTFRCDPISEHNRLYWYRQTLGQGPEFLTYFQNEAQLEKSRLLSDRFSAERPKGSFSTLEIQRTEQGDSAMYLCASSFSRGEAKNIQYFGAGTRLSVL.

This clonotype has just a few counts. V usage is TRBV6-5 and J usage is TRBJ1-2; possible D gene TRBD1, 5 bases. The CDR3 is 15 amino acids. Germline V lookup: CDR1 MNHEY, CDR2 SVGAGI. V lost 2 bases to trimming and J lost 0 bases, with 10 bases between them. Written as DNA, the CDR3 is TGTGCCAGCAGTTACCGCAGGGACCCTAACTATGGCTACACCTTC. Translated, it gives CASSYRRDPNYGYTF.

The chain combines TRBV6-5 with TRBJ1-1; D is perhaps TRBD1 (5 bases). The CDR3 is made up of 16 amino acids. V lost 0 bases and J 1 base, leaving 12 bases between the germline ends. The germline V gene has CDR1 MNHEY and CDR2 SVGAGI. CDR3 amino acids: CASSYSRTGPNTEAFF. CDR3 DNA sequence: TGTGCCAGCAGTTACTCTCGAACGGGACCGAACACTGAAGCTTTCTTT.

This rearrangement joins TRBV7-2 to TRBJ1-1, with D perhaps TRBD1 (5 bases). V dropped 5 bases and J dropped 3 bases, with 13 bases sitting between them. CDR1 SGHTA and CDR2 FQGNSA come from the germline V gene. CDR3 size: 14 residues. CDR3 amino acids: CASSVPGRDTEAFF. CDR3 DNA sequence: TGTGCCAGCAGCGTCCCAGGGCGCGACACTGAAGCTTTCTTT.

The rearrangement uses TRBV4-1 and TRBJ2-5; weak D call: TRBD2 (5 bases). This CDR3 has 14 residues. The germline V gene has CDR1 MGHRA and CDR2 YSYEKL. V lost 2 bases to trimming and J lost 2 bases, with 9 bases between them. The CDR3 spells CASSQPTKQETQYF. The CDR3 region has the DNA TGCGCCAGCAGCCAACCGACTAAACAAGAGACCCAGTACTTC.

There are a few counts of this clonotype. The V and J genes are TRBV15 and TRBJ2-1, with D possibly matching TRBD1 (6 bases). Germline lookup yields CDR1 LNHNV and CDR2 YYDKDF (reference sequence). Trimming took off 5 bases at V and 10 bases at J, with 12 bases between the two ends. The CDR3 extends over 12 amino acids. The chain's CDR3 is CATSPQDSEQFF. The CDR3 bases are TGTGCCACCAGCCCTCAGGACAGCGAGCAGTTCTTC.

On this clonotype: A read error may produce the germline difference seen at one junction end. The rearrangement joins TRBV7-2 to TRBJ2-5; a possible D gene is TRBD1 (6 bases). Germline loops: CDR1 SGHTA, CDR2 FQGNSA. The CDR3 sequence is 14 residues long. The DNA for the CDR3 is TGTGCCAGCAGCTTAGTGGACAGCCAAGAAACCCAGTACTTC. This translates into CASSLVDSQETQYF. Based on the CDR3 plus reference TRBV7-2 and TRBJ2-5, the full variable domain is GAGVSQSPSNKVTEKGKDVELRCDPISGHTALYWYRQSLGQGLEFLIYFQGNSAPDKSGLPSDRFSAERTGGSVSTLTIQRTQQEDSAVYLCASSLVDSQETQYFGPGTRLLVL.

The table lists this clonotype with a few counts. The chain employs TRBV12-3 or TRBV12-4 and TRBJ2-5; 9 bases map to TRBD2. The CDR3 runs 17 residues. Trimming at V came to 5 bases and at J to 2 bases, leaving 12 bases not matched to a gene. CDR3 sequence reads: CASSVALAGRSQETQYF. CDR3 DNA sequence: TGTGCCAGCAGTGTGGCTCTAGCGGGGAGATCTCAAGAGACCCAGTACTTC.

CDR3 bases: TGTGCCAGCTCACCGGTGAGGGGGCATAACAAAGGAGATACGCAGTATTTT. Translating it yields CASSPVRGHNKGDTQYF. This chain joins TRBV18 and TRBJ2-3; the match to TRBD1 covers 7 bases. Looked up from germline, CDR1 is KGHSH and CDR2 is LQKENI. V was clipped by 3 bases and J by 5 bases; unmatched bases: 14. The length of the CDR3 is 17 residues.

This clonotype occurred a few times. J is TRBJ1-5 and V is TRBV2, with a possible D match to TRBD1 (5 bases). This CDR3 has 15 amino acids. Per germline, CDR1 SNHLY and CDR2 FYNNEI. V was clipped by 3 bases and J by 11 bases, with 20 bases between them. This CDR3 is CASSDRDYFGGTQHF. The CDR3, as DNA: TGTGCCAGCAGTGACAGGGACTACTTCGGGGGGACCCAGCATTTT.

The chain links TRBV2 to TRBJ1-1; maybe TRBD1 (6 bases). The CDR3 runs 14 residues. Trimming took 11 bases from V and 5 from J, leaving 21 bases between them. Germline CDR1 SNHLY, CDR2 FYNNEI. CDR3 in DNA: TGTGCCGGGCCGGGGGCCTCTCGGGGGACTGAAGCTTTCTTT. Translated: CAGPGASRGTEAFF. The full variable domain, with the rest looked up from reference TRBV2 and TRBJ1-1, is EPEVTQTPSHQVTQMGQEVILRCVPISNHLYFYWYRQILGQKVEFLVSFYNNEISEKSEIFDDQFSVERPDGSNFTLKIRSTKLEDSAMYFCAGPGASRGTEAFFGQGTRLTVV.